This T cell receptor beta chain was sequenced during a study of T cells in Graves' hyperthyroidism and ophthalmopathy. The overall study: At the time of initial diagnosis and before any treatment, peripheral blood was collected. Overall study findings and caveats: Blood also held most thyroid clonotypes expanded beyond 0.001.

There were TCR beta CDR3 regions amplified from RNA transcripts. TCR CDR3 underwent first-round RT-PCR with the HTBI primer set. TCRdb fed the multiplex PCR reads into MiXCR, producing one record per CDR3 protein. The data contain 500,000 or so distinct CDR3 sequences, about 16% of them seen just once; the ten biggest clones take up 25% to 35%. This clonotype was recorded many times. What it recognizes is unknown. The study included ophthalmopathy patients with Clinical Activity Score at least 3, NOSPECS grade at least 4 and duration under 3 months. Diagnostic decisions used clinical symptoms, serum thyroxine and TRAb, thyroid ultrasound and orbital computed tomography. Input material: blood. The origin of this receptor is a woman under 40 with Graves' ophthalmopathy.

This CDR3 is CASTQSGGWEQYF. The DNA of the CDR3 is TGTGCCAGCACCCAGTCGGGGGGTTGGGAGCAGTACTTC. J is TRBJ2-7 and V is TRBV12-3 or TRBV12-4; 7 bases are shared with TRBD2. V shed 7 bases and J 7 bases; nucleotides not matched to a gene: 10. The CDR3 extends over 13 amino acids.